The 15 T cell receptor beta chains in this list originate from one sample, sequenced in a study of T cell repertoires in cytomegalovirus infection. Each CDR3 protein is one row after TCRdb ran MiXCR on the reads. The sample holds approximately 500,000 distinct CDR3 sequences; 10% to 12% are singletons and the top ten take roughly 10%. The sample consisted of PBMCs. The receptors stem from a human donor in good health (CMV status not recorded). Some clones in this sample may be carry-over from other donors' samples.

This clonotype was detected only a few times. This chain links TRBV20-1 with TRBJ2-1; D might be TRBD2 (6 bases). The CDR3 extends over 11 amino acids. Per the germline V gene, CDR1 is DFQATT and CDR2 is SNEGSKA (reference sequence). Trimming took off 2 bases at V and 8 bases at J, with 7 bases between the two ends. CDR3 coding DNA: TGCAGTGCTAGACGGGAGTATGAGCAGTTCTTC. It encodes CSARREYEQFF.

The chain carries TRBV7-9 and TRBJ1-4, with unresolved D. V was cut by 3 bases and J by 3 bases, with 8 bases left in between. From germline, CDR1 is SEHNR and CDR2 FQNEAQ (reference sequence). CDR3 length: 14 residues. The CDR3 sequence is CASSFAGSNEKLFF. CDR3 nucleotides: TGTGCCAGCAGCTTCGCCGGCTCTAATGAAAAACTGTTTTTT.

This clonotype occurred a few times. The CDR3 DNA sequence: TGTGCCAGCAGTTACTCGGCTACCGGGAATCAGCCCCAGCATTTT. Its translation is CASSYSATGNQPQHF. The V and J genes are TRBV6-5 and TRBJ1-5; no reliable D call. Trimming shortened V by 0 bases and J by 4 bases, and 10 bases separated the two germline ends. This CDR3 region has 15 residues. The germline V gene has CDR1 MNHEY and CDR2 SVGAGI.

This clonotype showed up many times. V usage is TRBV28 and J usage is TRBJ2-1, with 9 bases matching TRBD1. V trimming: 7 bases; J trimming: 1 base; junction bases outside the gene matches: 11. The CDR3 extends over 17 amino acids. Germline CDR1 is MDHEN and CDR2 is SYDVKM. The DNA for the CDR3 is TGTGCCAGCATTCCGGGACAGGGAGTCCCTTCCTACAATGAGCAGTTCTTC. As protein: CASIPGQGVPSYNEQFF.

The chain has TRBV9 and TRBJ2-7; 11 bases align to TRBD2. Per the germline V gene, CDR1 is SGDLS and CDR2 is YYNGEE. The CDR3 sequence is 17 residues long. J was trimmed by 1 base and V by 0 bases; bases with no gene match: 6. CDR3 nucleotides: TGTGCCAGCAGCGTAGCACTAGCGGGGGCCGAATCCTACGAGCAGTACTTC. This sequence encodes CASSVALAGAESYEQYF.

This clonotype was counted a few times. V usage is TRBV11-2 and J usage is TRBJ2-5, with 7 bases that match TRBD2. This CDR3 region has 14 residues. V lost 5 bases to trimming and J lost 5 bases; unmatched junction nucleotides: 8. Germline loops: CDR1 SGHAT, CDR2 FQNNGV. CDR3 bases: TGTGCCAGCAGCGGGCGACTAGCTAGCGAGACCCAGTACTTC. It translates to CASSGRLASETQYF.

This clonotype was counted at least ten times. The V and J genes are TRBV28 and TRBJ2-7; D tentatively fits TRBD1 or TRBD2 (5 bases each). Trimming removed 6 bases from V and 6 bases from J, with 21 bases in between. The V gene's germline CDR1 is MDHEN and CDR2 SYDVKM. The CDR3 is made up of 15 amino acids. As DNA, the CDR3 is TGTGCCAGCAGGCCCCCCGGGGCGACAAGTTTCGAGCAGTACTTC. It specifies CASRPPGATSFEQYF.

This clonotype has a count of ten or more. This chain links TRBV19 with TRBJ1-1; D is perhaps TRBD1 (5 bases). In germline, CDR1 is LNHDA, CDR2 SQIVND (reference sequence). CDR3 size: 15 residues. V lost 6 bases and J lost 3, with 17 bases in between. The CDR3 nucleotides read TGTGCCAGTAGCCGGGAGGGAGGGGCGGACACTGAAGCTTTCTTT. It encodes CASSREGGADTEAFF.

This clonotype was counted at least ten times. The DNA of the CDR3 is TGTGCCAGCAGCTTGGCCCCAGCGGGCGTGGGTGAAAAACTGTTTTTT. This codes for CASSLAPAGVGEKLFF. The V call is TRBV7-6, the J call TRBJ1-4; D not certain. V lost 3 bases and J 7 bases, leaving 18 bases between the germline ends. CDR3 length: 16 amino acids. The V gene's germline CDR1 is SGHVS and CDR2 FNYEAQ.

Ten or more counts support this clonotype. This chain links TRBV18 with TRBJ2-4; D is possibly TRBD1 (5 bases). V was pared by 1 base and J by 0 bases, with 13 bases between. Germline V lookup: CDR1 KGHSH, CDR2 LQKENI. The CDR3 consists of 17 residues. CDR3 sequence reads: CASSPQGPALAKNIQYF. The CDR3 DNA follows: TGTGCCAGCTCACCACAGGGGCCAGCCCTAGCCAAAAACATTCAGTACTTC.

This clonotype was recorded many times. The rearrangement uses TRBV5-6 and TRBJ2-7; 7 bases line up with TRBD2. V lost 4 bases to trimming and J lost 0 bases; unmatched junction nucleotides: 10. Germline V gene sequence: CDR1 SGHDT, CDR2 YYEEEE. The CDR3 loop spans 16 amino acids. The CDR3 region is CASSLYTGGSSYEQYF. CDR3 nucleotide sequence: TGTGCCAGCAGCCTTTACACGGGGGGTAGCTCCTACGAGCAGTACTTC.

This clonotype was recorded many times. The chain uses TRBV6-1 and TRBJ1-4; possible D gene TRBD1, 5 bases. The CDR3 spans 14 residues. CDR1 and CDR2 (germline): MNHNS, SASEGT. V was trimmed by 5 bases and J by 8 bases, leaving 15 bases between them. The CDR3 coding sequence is TGTGCCAGCAGTACCCGGGGGAGTGGGGAAAAACTGTTTTTT. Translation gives CASSTRGSGEKLFF.

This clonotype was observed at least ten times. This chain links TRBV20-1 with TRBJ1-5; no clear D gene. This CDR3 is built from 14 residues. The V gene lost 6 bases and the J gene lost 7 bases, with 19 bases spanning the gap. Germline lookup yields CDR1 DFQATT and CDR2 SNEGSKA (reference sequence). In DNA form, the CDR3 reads TGCAGTGCGCATGATACAGCGGGCGGACAGCCCCAGCATTTT. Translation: CSAHDTAGGQPQHF.

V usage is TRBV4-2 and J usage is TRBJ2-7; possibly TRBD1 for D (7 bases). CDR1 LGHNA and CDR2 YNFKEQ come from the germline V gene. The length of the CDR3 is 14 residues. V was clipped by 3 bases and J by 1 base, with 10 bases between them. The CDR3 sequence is CASSQGGQSYEQYF. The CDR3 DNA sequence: TGTGCCAGCAGCCAGGGGGGACAGTCCTACGAGCAGTACTTC.

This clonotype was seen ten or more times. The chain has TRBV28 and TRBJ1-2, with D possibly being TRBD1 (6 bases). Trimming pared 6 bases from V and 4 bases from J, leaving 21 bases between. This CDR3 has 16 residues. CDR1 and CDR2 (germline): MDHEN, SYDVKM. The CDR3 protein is CASSRLMRTVSYGYTF. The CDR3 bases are TGTGCCAGCAGCCGACTGATGAGGACAGTAAGCTATGGCTACACCTTC.